Presented here are 13 T cell receptor beta chains from one specimen sequenced in a study of beta chain features in type 1 diabetes. cDNA synthesis used the whole RNA isolate, giving expressed TCRB sequences. The protocol was immunoSEQ multiplex PCR, while the TCRdb copy is restricted to in-frame clones and leaves out a portion. The table includes 150,000 to 190,000 clones, over 7.5% detected once. The sample was central memory CD4+ T cells from blood. These receptors came from a man younger than 35 in good health.

This clone was counted ten times or more. This chain connects TRBV2 to TRBJ1-5; 7 nucleotides line up with TRBD1. J was trimmed by 2 bases and V by 2 bases; bases with no gene match: 6. Looked up from germline, CDR1 is SNHLY and CDR2 is FYNNEI. CDR3 length equals 16 residues. CDR3 sequence reads: CASSEQGGIGNQPQHF. The DNA for the CDR3 is TGTGCCAGCAGTGAACAGGGGGGAATCGGCAATCAGCCCCAGCATTTT.

This clone has at least ten counts. This chain joins TRBV19 and TRBJ2-7, with D possibly matching TRBD1 (5 bases). V lost 10 bases, J lost 0 bases, and 13 bases lay in between. The CDR3 has 13 amino acids. The V gene's germline CDR1 is LNHDA and CDR2 SQIVND (reference sequence). CDR3 residues: CATLGRGSYEQYF. CDR3 coding DNA: TGTGCCACCCTAGGAAGGGGCTCCTACGAGCAGTACTTC.

The CDR3 sequence is CASGSMGGGTEAFF. The CDR3 DNA sequence: TGTGCCAGCGGATCTATGGGGGGAGGCACTGAAGCTTTCTTT. The chain employs TRBV7-9 and TRBJ1-1, with TRBD1 as a possible D gene (5 bases). The CDR3 runs 14 residues. V lost 8 bases and J 4 bases, leaving 17 bases between the germline ends. Germline V gene sequence: CDR1 SEHNR, CDR2 FQNEAQ (reference sequence).

This chain connects TRBV6-5 to TRBJ1-2; D unclear. V was pared by 5 bases and J by 0 bases, with 7 bases between. Germline CDR1 MNHEY, CDR2 SVGAGI. The CDR3 consists of 13 residues. CDR3 DNA: TGTGCCAGCAGTCTGGCCCCTAACTATGGCTACACCTTC. Translating it yields CASSLAPNYGYTF.

This clone came up a few times. The V gene is TRBV5-1, the J gene TRBJ1-4; 7 bases are shared with TRBD1. CDR3 length: 15 residues. V dropped 4 bases and J dropped 5; count of bases not matched to a gene: 8. In germline, CDR1 is SGHRS, CDR2 YFSETQ. The CDR3 DNA reads as TGCGCCAGCAGCGTACAGGGGTCCGGGAATGAAAAACTGTTTTTT. The encoded protein is CASSVQGSGNEKLFF.

A word on this clone: Other DNA variants within this sample encode the same CDR3. The chain has TRBV30 and TRBJ2-7; 10 bases line up with TRBD1. CDR3 size: 14 residues. The germline gives CDR1 GTSNPN, CDR2 SVGIG (reference sequence). V was pared by 2 bases and J by 3 bases, with 4 bases of the junction left unmatched. The CDR3 loop reads CAWSPGQGIYEQYF. For the CDR3, the DNA is TGTGCCTGGAGTCCGGGACAGGGGATCTACGAGCAGTACTTC.

The V and J genes are TRBV6-5 and TRBJ1-1; perhaps TRBD1 as D (5 bases). Germline-derived CDR1 and CDR2 are MNHEY and SVGAGI. CDR3 length: 15 amino acids. Trimming took off 0 bases at V and 1 base at J, with 9 bases between the two ends. This CDR3 is CASSYSGAANTEAFF. CDR3 sequence (DNA): TGTGCCAGCAGTTACTCTGGGGCGGCGAACACTGAAGCTTTCTTT.

This clone was seen many times. The chain links TRBV23-1 to TRBJ2-5; 10 nucleotides agree with TRBD1. TRBV23-1 is noted as an ORF with a role that remains uncertain. V was clipped by 1 base and J by 5 bases; unmatched bases: 4. The CDR3 is 15 amino acids. The CDR3 region has the DNA TGCGCCAGCAGTCAATACGGACAGGGGGGGGAGACCCAGTACTTC. It is translated as CASSQYGQGGETQYF.

This clone occurred a few times. The chain recombines TRBV25-1 with TRBJ1-1, with 7 bases lining up with TRBD1. This CDR3 contains 13 residues. The germline gives CDR1 MGHDK, CDR2 SYGVNS. J gave up 1 base and V 7 bases, and 3 bases lay outside the gene matches. In nucleotides, the CDR3 is TGTGCCAGCAACGCAGGGGGGAACACTGAAGCTTTCTTT. This translates into CASNAGGNTEAFF.

This chain connects TRBV28 to TRBJ1-6; D ambiguous. The V end lost 1 base, the J end lost 7 bases, and 8 bases lay between the germline ends. The CDR3 contains 14 residues. The V gene's germline CDR1 is MDHEN and CDR2 SYDVKM. CDR3 sequence: CASSLLTENSPLHF. In nucleotides, the CDR3 is TGTGCCAGCAGTTTATTGACGGAGAATTCACCCCTCCACTTT.

V usage is TRBV7-8 and J usage is TRBJ1-5, with TRBD1 matching 8 bases. The V gene end was trimmed by 0 bases and the J gene end by 5 bases; junction bases not matched to a gene: 3. CDR3 length equals 15 residues. The germline gives CDR1 SGHVS, CDR2 FQNEAQ. The CDR3 is CASSLALQGDQPQHF. CDR3 sequence (DNA): TGTGCCAGCAGCTTAGCACTACAGGGGGATCAGCCCCAGCATTTT.

This clone was seen repeatedly, ten times or more. The chain links TRBV30 to TRBJ1-3; D is unresolved. Deletions cut 2 bases from V and 1 base from J, with 6 bases between. CDR3 length equals 13 residues. The V gene's germline CDR1 is GTSNPN and CDR2 SVGIG (reference sequence). CDR3 sequence (DNA): TGTGCCTGGAGTAGCGGGTCTGGAAACACCATATATTTT. It specifies CAWSSGSGNTIYF.

The chain couples TRBV15 to TRBJ2-3; 11 nucleotides agree with TRBD2. Germline assignment: CDR1 LNHNV and CDR2 YYDKDF (reference sequence). The CDR3 loop spans 18 amino acids. The junction had 12 bases not matched to a gene; V was cut back by 1 base and J by 6 bases. CDR3: CATSRASSGRRYRDTQYF. The CDR3 DNA follows: TGTGCCACCAGCAGAGCCTCTAGCGGGAGGCGGTATAGGGATACGCAGTATTTT.